Below, 28 T cell receptor beta chains from the same sample are listed, as sequenced in a study of T cells expressing NK-cell markers. TCRdb reprocessed the 5' RACE reads and reports one entry per CDR3 protein, with no DNA. In all, the sample yields roughly 450,000 distinct CDR3 sequences. The sequenced sample was blood T cells: a sorted CD56 or NKG2C T cell subset, CD4+ or CD8+ T cells, or bulk PBMC T cells (not recorded which). All receptors come from a woman in her 50s in good health.

The chain has TRBV5-1 and TRBJ2-7; with no DNA, the TCRdb D assignment of TRBD2 cannot be verified. Germline-derived CDR1 and CDR2 are SGHRS and YFSETQ. The CDR3 extends over 16 amino acids. CDR3: CASSLEISAGTYEQYF.

The CDR3 region is CASSVGPSEKVGNTIYF. V and J are TRBV9 and TRBJ1-3. This CDR3 spans 17 amino acids. Germline V CDR1 and CDR2: SGDLS, YYNGEE.

This chain uses TRBV29-1 with TRBJ2-4. Germline CDR1 reads SQVTM; CDR2 reads ANQGSEA. CDR3 size: 13 residues. The CDR3 here is CSVTALAKNIQYF. The full variable domain, rest sourced from reference TRBV29-1 and TRBJ2-4, is SAVISQKPSRDICQRGTSLTIQCQVDSQVTMMFWYRQQPGQSLTLIATANQGSEATYESGFVIDKFPISRPNLTFSTLTVSNMSPEDSSIYLCSVTALAKNIQYFGAGTRLSVL.

J is TRBJ1-5 and V is TRBV10-3; with no DNA, the TCRdb D assignment of TRBD1 cannot be verified. The CDR3 spans 13 residues. Germline CDR1 is ENHRY and CDR2 is SYGVKD. Here the CDR3 reads CAIRQGESQPQHF.

The rearrangement joins TRBV29-1 to TRBJ1-3. The length of the CDR3 is 13 residues. The germline V gene has CDR1 SQVTM and CDR2 ANQGSEA. The CDR3 spells CSVEKASGNTIYF.

CDR3 amino acids: CASSVWASNTEAFF. J is TRBJ1-1 and V is TRBV9. The V gene's germline CDR1 is SGDLS and CDR2 YYNGEE. The CDR3 has 14 amino acids.

The rearrangement joins TRBV12-5 to TRBJ2-5. From germline, CDR1 is LGHNT and CDR2 FRNRAP. The CDR3 runs 13 residues. CDR3 protein: CASGLDQWETQYF.

The chain has TRBV12-3 or TRBV12-4 and TRBJ1-1; TCRdb calls TRBD1, which cannot be checked without DNA. This CDR3 has 14 amino acids. CDR3 loop: CASKHRRLNTEAFF.

The CDR3 is CASSLVGVNEKLFF. The genes are TRBV5-1 and TRBJ1-4; the TRBD1 assignment by TCRdb is unverifiable without DNA. This CDR3 comprises 14 residues. From germline, CDR1 is SGHRS and CDR2 YFSETQ.

CDR3 region: CASSGGAGKVNYGYTF. This sequence joins TRBV19 and TRBJ1-2; absent DNA, TCRdb's TRBD1 call cannot be checked. There are 16 residues in the CDR3. The germline CDR1 and CDR2 sequences are LNHDA and SQIVND (reference sequence). The whole variable domain, remainder taken from reference TRBV19 and TRBJ1-2, is DGGITQSPKYLFRKEGQNVTLSCEQNLNHDAMYWYRQDPGQGLRLIYYSQIVNDFQKGDIAEGYSVSREKKESFPLTVTSAQKNPTAFYLCASSGGAGKVNYGYTFGSGTRLTVV.

J is TRBJ2-3 and V is TRBV5-1; TCRdb's D gene call, TRBD1, goes unchecked for lack of DNA. The CDR3 covers 14 residues. The germline CDR1 and CDR2 sequences are SGHRS and YFSETQ. The CDR3: CATGRGKGTDTQYF. Full variable domain (rest looked up from reference TRBV5-1 and TRBJ2-3): KAGVTQTPRYLIKTRGQQVTLSCSPISGHRSVSWYQQTPGQGLQFLFEYFSETQRNKGNFPGRFSGRQFSNSRSEMNVSTLELGDSALYLCATGRGKGTDTQYFGPGTRLTVL.

The chain combines TRBV5-5 with TRBJ2-6; there is no DNA to check the TCRdb D call of TRBD1. The CDR3 runs 14 residues. The germline V gene has CDR1 SGHKS and CDR2 YYEKEE (reference sequence). CDR3 in amino acids: CASKGAGGANVLTF.

The V gene is TRBV2, the J gene TRBJ2-2; checking the TCRdb D call of TRBD1 is not possible without DNA. This CDR3 is 15 amino acids long. Per the germline V gene, CDR1 is SNHLY and CDR2 is FYNNEI. CDR3 loop: CASSEAQGVLWELFF.

The chain employs TRBV7-2 and TRBJ2-1; TCRdb picks TRBD1, but there is no DNA to check that call. Looked up from germline, CDR1 is SGHTA and CDR2 is FQGNSA. There are 17 residues in the CDR3. The CDR3 here is CASSLRWGLNSYNEQFF.

The chain recombines TRBV7-9 with TRBJ1-4. Germline values: CDR1 SEHNR, CDR2 FQNEAQ (reference sequence). The CDR3 totals 17 residues. This CDR3 reads CASSLGQGARGEEKLFF.

The chain carries TRBV27 and TRBJ2-1; TCRdb's D gene call, TRBD1, goes unchecked for lack of DNA. CDR1 is MNHEY, CDR2 SMNVEV, per germline (reference sequence). The CDR3 runs 15 residues. The CDR3 sequence is CASKLTGGSYNEQFF.

The rearrangement links TRBV3-1 to TRBJ2-1; lacking DNA, the TRBD2 call made by TCRdb goes unchecked. Germline CDR1 LGHDT, CDR2 YNNKEL (reference sequence). The CDR3 runs to 15 residues. The CDR3 region is CASTPGTSARWEQFF.

J is TRBJ2-1 and V is TRBV20-1; the TCRdb call, TRBD2, lacks DNA for checking. This CDR3 is built from 16 residues. CDR1 DFQATT and CDR2 SNEGSKA come from the germline V gene (reference sequence). The CDR3 spells CSAREAGRGSYNEQFF.

The chain has TRBV4-2 and TRBJ2-1; TCRdb's assignment of TRBD2 cannot be checked, as there is no DNA. The germline CDR1 and CDR2 sequences are LGHNA and YNFKEQ. The CDR3 length is 17 residues. CDR3 sequence: CASSPTRLAGVKDEQFF.

The chain uses TRBV30 and TRBJ2-5; TCRdb picks TRBD2, but there is no DNA to check that call. The CDR3 extends over 14 amino acids. CDR1 and CDR2 from the germline V gene are GTSNPN and SVGIG (reference sequence). CDR3 region: CAWKVGRGMETQYF. The full variable domain, completed using reference TRBV30 and TRBJ2-5, is SQTIHQWPATLVQPVGSPLSLECTVEGTSNPNLYWYRQAAGRGLQLLFYSVGIGQISSEVPQNLSASRPQDRQFILSSKKLLLSDSGFYLCAWKVGRGMETQYFGPGTRLLVL.

CDR3 sequence reads: CASSRGTSGRARTGELFF. The genes are TRBV5-1 and TRBJ2-2; absent DNA, TCRdb's TRBD2 call cannot be checked. CDR1 SGHRS and CDR2 YFSETQ come from the germline V gene. The CDR3 covers 18 residues.

The chain employs TRBV29-1 and TRBJ2-5; TCRdb returns TRBD2, unconfirmable since there is no DNA. The germline V gene has CDR1 SQVTM and CDR2 ANQGSEA. The CDR3 contains 14 residues. CDR3 protein: CSARTSGIRETQYF.

CDR3 amino acids: CASSDVQGRNPYEQYF. This chain joins TRBV2 and TRBJ2-7; with no DNA, the TCRdb D assignment of TRBD1 cannot be verified. The germline gives CDR1 SNHLY, CDR2 FYNNEI. The CDR3 extends over 16 amino acids.

The chain carries TRBV11-2 and TRBJ2-4; lacking DNA, the TRBD2 call made by TCRdb goes unchecked. The CDR3 contains 15 residues. CDR1 is SGHAT, CDR2 FQNNGV, per germline. CDR3 loop: CASSTRGLGRNIQYF.

The V gene is TRBV29-1, the J gene TRBJ1-1; TCRdb's assignment of TRBD1 cannot be checked, as there is no DNA. Looked up from germline, CDR1 is SQVTM and CDR2 is ANQGSEA. The CDR3 runs 15 residues. The CDR3 spells CSVDPQGAKDTEAFF.

The J gene is TRBJ2-1, the V gene TRBV7-8; TCRdb lists TRBD2, though no DNA is available to test this call. The length of the CDR3 is 17 residues. CDR1 and CDR2 (germline): SGHVS, FQNEAQ. The chain's CDR3 is CASSQLRLAGSYNEQFF.

This rearrangement joins TRBV20-1 to TRBJ2-1; no DNA is available, so the TRBD2 call from TCRdb remains unchecked. Per germline, CDR1 DFQATT and CDR2 SNEGSKA (reference sequence). The CDR3 spans 15 residues. The CDR3 loop is CSANGGLAGYNEQFF.

The chain combines TRBV28 with TRBJ2-5; TCRdb calls TRBD1, which cannot be checked without DNA. Germline V CDR1 and CDR2: MDHEN, SYDVKM. The CDR3 covers 14 residues. CDR3 sequence: CASRARQGVETQYF.